Presented here are 8 T cell receptor beta chains from one specimen sequenced in a study of long-term antiretroviral therapy in people with HIV. Sequencing used immunoSEQ v3.0 at survey level. Sequencing was performed with immunoSEQ multiplex PCR; in TCRdb, only in-frame clones are kept and a portion is missing. The data contain about 33,000 clones, about 74% of them singletons. This material consisted of unsorted PBMCs, taken 2 years after starting antiretroviral therapy. All receptors derive from a woman aged 45-60 years with HIV.

The V call is TRBV5-8, the J call TRBJ1-2; D is perhaps TRBD1 (6 bases). CDR3 size: 13 residues. Germline V gene data show CDR1 as SGHTS and CDR2 as YDEGEE. The ends were cut back, 4 bases at V and 3 bases at J, with 10 bases in the middle. The CDR3: CASSPRGHYGYTF. CDR3 nucleotides: TGTGCCAGCAGCCCCAGGGGTCACTATGGCTACACCTTC. The whole variable domain, filled in from reference TRBV5-8 and TRBJ1-2, reads EAGVTQSPTHLIKTRGQQATLRCSPISGHTSVYWYQQALGLGLQFLLWYDEGEERNRGNFPPRFSGRQFPNYSSELNVNALELEDSALYLCASSPRGHYGYTFGSGTRLTVV.

The chain recombines TRBV9 with TRBJ2-3; 11 bases match TRBD2. Germline values: CDR1 SGDLS, CDR2 YYNGEE. Trimming at V came to 2 bases and at J to 2 bases, leaving 4 bases not matched to a gene. This CDR3 spans 16 amino acids. CDR3 DNA sequence: TGTGCCAGCAGCGTTGTAGCGGGGGGGAACACAGATACGCAGTATTTT. This codes for CASSVVAGGNTDTQYF. Combining the CDR3 with reference TRBV9 and TRBJ2-3 gives the whole variable domain DSGVTQTPKHLITATGQRVTLRCSPRSGDLSVYWYQQSLDQGLQFLIQYYNGEERAKGNILERFSAQQFPDLHSELNLSSLELGDSALYFCASSVVAGGNTDTQYFGPGTRLTVL.

Only one count was recorded for this clone. The J gene is TRBJ1-2, the V gene TRBV5-1; possible D gene TRBD1, 5 bases. From germline, CDR1 is SGHRS and CDR2 YFSETQ. This CDR3 has 13 residues. The germline V and J ends were trimmed by 5 bases and 6 bases, with 14 bases remaining between them. The CDR3 region is CASSISGTDGYTF. The CDR3 DNA reads as TGCGCCAGCAGTATCTCCGGGACCGATGGCTACACCTTC.

The chain is built from TRBV5-4 and TRBJ2-1, with 8 bases that match TRBD1. Germline loops: CDR1 SGHNT, CDR2 YYREEE (reference sequence). CDR3 length: 13 residues. With 4 bases clipped from V and 9 bases from J, the junction kept 6 bases outside the gene matches. Here the CDR3 reads CASSQTGVGEQFF. CDR3 coding DNA: TGTGCCAGCAGCCAGACAGGGGTGGGTGAGCAGTTCTTC.

This clone was observed once. The gene calls are TRBV29-1 and TRBJ2-7; D is possibly TRBD1 or TRBD2 (5 bases each). CDR3 length: 12 residues. Trimming cost V 2 bases and J 3 bases, with 8 bases left between them. Germline V lookup: CDR1 SQVTM, CDR2 ANQGSEA. The CDR3 DNA follows: TGCAGCGTTGAAAAGGGGAGCTACGAGCAGTACTTC. It specifies CSVEKGSYEQYF.

The rearrangement joins TRBV2 to TRBJ2-2, with a possible D match to TRBD1 (5 bases). V gave up 8 bases and J gave up 2 bases, with 12 bases separating them. This CDR3 is 14 amino acids long. The germline V gene encodes CDR1 SNHLY and CDR2 FYNNEI. The CDR3 is CASRKGDNTGELFF. The CDR3 DNA follows: TGTGCCAGCCGGAAAGGGGATAACACCGGGGAGCTGTTTTTT.

V is TRBV5-6 and J is TRBJ1-6; no reliable D call. V was cut by 2 bases and J by 6 bases, with 6 bases left in between. The CDR3 runs to 13 residues. Germline loops: CDR1 SGHDT, CDR2 YYEEEE. The CDR3 coding sequence is TGTGCCAGCAGCTTCGAAGTTAATTCACCCCTCCACTTT. Translated, it gives CASSFEVNSPLHF.

The sample holds one count of this clone. The V call is TRBV5-1, the J call TRBJ1-2; D ambiguous. The CDR3 has 15 residues. V was shortened by 2 bases and J by 6 bases, with 17 bases between the two germline ends. Germline V gene lookup returns CDR1 SGHRS and CDR2 YFSETQ. The CDR3 DNA reads as TGCGCCAGCAGCTTAGCTGACACCTACCTCCATGGCTACACCTTC. It codes for CASSLADTYLHGYTF.